Below are 15 T cell receptor beta chains sequenced from a single sample in a study of T cells after yellow fever vaccination. TCRdb used MiXCR to reprocess the 5' RACE reads, holding one entry per CDR3 protein. The data contain roughly 250,000 distinct CDR3 sequences, around 13% of them singletons. The sequenced sample was CD4+ T cells sorted from PBMCs, obtained 45 days after the yellow fever booster vaccination. The receptors here all came from a man aged 30 to 45 who received the YFV17D yellow fever vaccine.

This clonotype has just a few counts. The gene calls are TRBV5-1 and TRBJ2-3; a possible D gene is TRBD1 (5 bases). Germline lookup yields CDR1 SGHRS and CDR2 YFSETQ. This CDR3 is 14 amino acids long. V shed 4 bases and J shed 4 bases, with 13 bases lying between them. In DNA, the CDR3 is TGCGCCAGCAGCGTGTCAGGGTTTCCAGATACGCAGTATTTT. It translates to CASSVSGFPDTQYF. Full variable domain (remainder filled in from reference TRBV5-1 and TRBJ2-3): KAGVTQTPRYLIKTRGQQVTLSCSPISGHRSVSWYQQTPGQGLQFLFEYFSETQRNKGNFPGRFSGRQFSNSRSEMNVSTLELGDSALYLCASSVSGFPDTQYFGPGTRLTVL.

This clonotype was counted between two and nine times. V usage is TRBV20-1 and J usage is TRBJ2-2, with 7 bases identical to TRBD2. The germline gives CDR1 DFQATT, CDR2 SNEGSKA (reference sequence). There are 17 residues in the CDR3. V lost 0 bases, J lost 6 bases, and 13 bases stayed unmatched. The CDR3 DNA follows: TGCAGTGCTAGAGATACTCTGCGCGGGAGCTTTTCCGGGGAGCTGTTTTTT. It yields the protein CSARDTLRGSFSGELFF.

This clonotype occurred a few times. The gene calls are TRBV15 and TRBJ1-2; D is unclear. CDR1 and CDR2 from the germline V gene are LNHNV and YYDKDF (reference sequence). The CDR3 is made up of 15 amino acids. The V end was cut by 0 bases, the J end by 6 bases, with 14 bases between. The CDR3 loop is CATSRDRVPRDGYTF. The CDR3 coding sequence is TGTGCCACCAGCAGAGATCGCGTTCCCCGGGATGGCTACACCTTC.

This clonotype was seen a few times. V is TRBV7-2 and J is TRBJ2-1, with 7 bases lining up with TRBD2. CDR3 length equals 13 residues. Trimming cost V 3 bases and J 9 bases; bases outside gene matches: 5. Looked up from germline, CDR1 is SGHTA and CDR2 is FQGNSA. This CDR3 reads CASSLAGAVEQFF. As DNA, the CDR3 is TGTGCCAGCAGCTTGGCGGGAGCAGTTGAGCAGTTCTTC. Together with reference TRBV7-2 and TRBJ2-1, the CDR3 gives the full variable domain: GAGVSQSPSNKVTEKGKDVELRCDPISGHTALYWYRQSLGQGLEFLIYFQGNSAPDKSGLPSDRFSAERTGGSVSTLTIQRTQQEDSAVYLCASSLAGAVEQFFGPGTRLTVL.

This clonotype was counted ten times or more. The rearrangement links TRBV20-1 to TRBJ2-2, with D unclear. Germline loops: CDR1 DFQATT, CDR2 SNEGSKA (reference sequence). This CDR3 contains 12 residues. V shed 1 base and J shed 2 bases, with 2 bases lying between them. CDR3 nucleotide sequence: TGCAGTGCTAGAGGAAACACCGGGGAGCTGTTTTTT. Amino acids: CSARGNTGELFF.

The rearrangement uses TRBV28 and TRBJ1-6; D ambiguous. CDR3 length: 11 amino acids. Deletions cut 1 base from V and 14 bases from J, with 6 bases between. CDR1 is MDHEN, CDR2 SYDVKM, per germline. The chain's CDR3 is CASSLSGALHF. As DNA, the CDR3 is TGTGCCAGCAGTTTATCTGGGGCCCTCCACTTT.

This rearrangement joins TRBV24-1 to TRBJ2-1; D is unclear. Trimming took off 4 bases at V and 4 bases at J, with 16 bases between the two ends. The CDR3 sequence is 16 residues long. Germline V lookup: CDR1 KGHDR, CDR2 SFDVKD. The DNA for the CDR3 is TGTGCCACCAGTGACTTGGCCCCAGGAAGTTACAATGAGCAGTTCTTC. Residues: CATSDLAPGSYNEQFF.

This chain joins TRBV29-1 and TRBJ2-2; D is unresolved. The V end lost 4 bases, the J end lost 7 bases, and 4 bases lay between the germline ends. The CDR3 has 10 amino acids. Germline V gene lookup returns CDR1 SQVTM and CDR2 ANQGSEA. The CDR3 reads CSVVSGELFF. As DNA, the CDR3 is TGCAGCGTTGTAAGCGGGGAGCTGTTTTTT.

For the CDR3, the DNA is TGCGCCAGCAGCTTGGGCGGGGGACTTGCTACCTACAATGAGCAGTTCTTC. The encoded protein is CASSLGGGLATYNEQFF. The chain has TRBV5-1 and TRBJ2-1, with 7 bases fitting TRBD2. Germline V gene sequence: CDR1 SGHRS, CDR2 YFSETQ. Trimming at V came to 0 bases and at J to 2 bases, leaving 8 bases not matched to a gene. The CDR3 covers 17 residues.

This clonotype was observed a handful of times. The CDR3 sequence: CASSIGRADNEQFF. The CDR3 region has the DNA TGTGCCAGCAGTATCGGGAGGGCCGACAATGAGCAGTTCTTC. The chain is built from TRBV12-3 or TRBV12-4 and TRBJ2-1, with 8 nucleotides matching TRBD2. V shed 5 bases, J shed 5 bases, and the junction held 5 bases outside the gene matches. This CDR3 region has 14 residues.

Only a few counts were recorded for this clonotype. This chain connects TRBV3-1 to TRBJ1-5; the match to TRBD1 covers 7 bases. Germline assignment: CDR1 LGHDT and CDR2 YNNKEL (reference sequence). The length of the CDR3 is 12 residues. Trimming cost V 4 bases and J 9 bases; bases outside gene matches: 3. CDR3: CASSPSGGPQHF. The CDR3 nucleotides are TGTGCCAGCAGCCCCTCAGGGGGGCCCCAGCATTTT.

This chain joins TRBV10-3 and TRBJ2-7; unclear D gene. V was cut by 5 bases and J by 7 bases, with 9 bases left in between. This CDR3 spans 11 amino acids. Germline V gene data show CDR1 as ENHRY and CDR2 as SYGVKD. In DNA form, the CDR3 reads TGTGCCATCAGTCGAGGTGGGGAGCAGTACTTC. Its translation: CAISRGGEQYF.

A few counts support this clonotype. The J gene is TRBJ2-7, the V gene TRBV14; D uncertain. The CDR3 covers 13 residues. The germline V gene has CDR1 SGHDN and CDR2 FVKESK. Trimming pared 4 bases from V and 6 bases from J, leaving 13 bases between. This chain's CDR3 is CASSLQPLREQYF. The DNA for the CDR3 is TGTGCCAGCAGCCTCCAACCTCTGCGCGAGCAGTACTTC.

This clonotype was observed a handful of times. This chain joins TRBV5-1 and TRBJ1-3, with D perhaps TRBD1 (5 bases). The CDR3 consists of 13 residues. Germline V gene sequence: CDR1 SGHRS, CDR2 YFSETQ. V was trimmed by 3 bases and J by 1 base, leaving 5 bases between them. The chain's CDR3 is CASSSGSGNTIYF. The CDR3, as DNA: TGCGCCAGCAGCTCAGGGTCTGGAAACACCATATATTTT. Full variable domain (outside the CDR3, taken from reference TRBV5-1 and TRBJ1-3): KAGVTQTPRYLIKTRGQQVTLSCSPISGHRSVSWYQQTPGQGLQFLFEYFSETQRNKGNFPGRFSGRQFSNSRSEMNVSTLELGDSALYLCASSSGSGNTIYFGEGSWLTVV.

This clonotype has a handful of counts. J is TRBJ2-3 and V is TRBV20-1; no firm D call. Trimming removed 0 bases from V and 11 bases from J, with 18 bases in between. The length of the CDR3 is 14 residues. Per the germline V gene, CDR1 is DFQATT and CDR2 is SNEGSKA (reference sequence). CDR3 sequence: CSARDTGSPFRQYF. CDR3 in DNA: TGCAGTGCTAGAGATACCGGGTCTCCCTTTAGGCAGTATTTT.